This T cell receptor beta chain is from a study of human T cells and chemical hapten exposure listed by TCRdb under 2021. Some background on the complete study: For sensitization, 2% DPC in acetone was applied to an approximately 2 cm by approximately 2 cm area of upper inner arm skin. Weekly therapeutic DPC doses were additionally applied to the scalp of patients throughout the roughly 23-week study period. Patch testing on the upper back used Finn chambers containing 0.01% DPC, with scoring done after 6 days according to International Contact Dermatitis Research Group standards. Most of the patients in the cohort were female, and the cohort covered alopecia areata with under or over 50% scalp involvement, alopecia totalis and alopecia universalis. Libraries were pooled for sequencing, and variation in per-sample TCR yields was attributed mainly to small differences in library volumes within the pool. This study followed changes in the peripheral blood TCR repertoire in vivo during primary and secondary sensitization of alopecia patients to the hapten diphenylcyclopropenone (DPC). Blood samples were taken from patients before sensitization (week 0) and then at 2, 6 and about 24 weeks after DPC sensitization. Roughly 30 alopecia patients provided blood for TCR sequencing at one to four time points (pre-sensitization, 2, 6 and 24 weeks). Overall study outcomes, separate from this receptor: The number of TCRs above 1 in 1000 frequency did not change with DPC sensitization; there was no evidence of global repertoire structure alterations. Repeated subsampling changed both the strength of the expansion versus patch-test correlation and the threshold at which that correlation became significant. Alopecia, a presumed autoimmune disease, was present in all patients, so the immune response of the patients might differ from that of healthy individuals. Patch test score correlated positively with the number of PT1 expanded TCRs, reaching significance at thresholds 8, 16 and 32 but not at 4. Compared with pre-sensitization or healthy control sets, expanded TCRs formed significantly more large CDR3 similarity clusters, which is consistent with antigen-driven responses.

The label giving this sample's time point can be read as: patch test 2, 6 weeks after DPC sensitization. The treatment or condition label on this specimen signifies: therapeutic diphenylcyclopropenone sensitization with weekly scalp DPC. Blood at each patch-test visit was drawn before the patch test was applied. Patients were eligible if aged 18 to 70, diagnosed with alopecia and judged suitable for DPC therapy, and pregnant patients were excluded. Total RNA was extracted from unfractionated whole blood collected in Tempus Blood RNA tubes. V is cut by 7 bases and J by 0 bases, and the space between the germline ends is 15 bases. The CDR3, from cysteine to phenylalanine, totals 15 residues. Solely the CDR3 DNA is kept, with 45 bases framed from the first base. Per the germline V gene, MNHEY is the CDR1 and SVGEGT is the CDR2. Receptor amplification or capture employed RACE. Sequencing was performed on a NextSeq 500. Library preparation attached unique molecular identifiers to individual cDNA molecules for quantitative, reproducible TCR counting. For every blood RNA sample, sequencing covered both the TCR alpha and TCR beta chains. The original methods were these. The median number of TCRs per sample was some 100,000, ranging from about 23,224 to 750,000. V, J and CDR3 annotation of the TCR reads was carried out using the Decombinator software suite. For PS versus PT1 abundance plots, all samples were subsampled to the same number of TCRs (28,000). TCRs were defined as expanded if absent before sensitization and observed at least eight times at the 2-week time point. TCRdb handled the public reads itself, with Q25 trimming in fastp and clone calling in MiXCR, and kept productive beta chains. Every CDR3 protein is listed once, alongside the most common genes and DNA of its rows. The V and J calls come from TCRdb's annotation, not from the publication. The sample table records around 360,000 distinct CDR3 sequences; around 6% of these occur just once. 4.5% to 6% of the sample is held by the ten biggest clonotypes.

This clonotype was seen a few times. Which antigen it targets is not known. Base-call qualities are not available, and no considerably larger clone is one nucleotide away. In this chain, TRBV6-2 or TRBV6-3 is recombined with TRBJ1-1, with a weak D call of TRBD1 (5 bases match). The material sequenced was whole blood, taken in connection with sensitization to the hapten diphenylcyclopropenone (DPC). This sequence was found in a woman younger than 30 with alopecia areata. Some clones in this sample may be carry-over from other donors' samples. The CDR3 reads CASNLIGTLNTEAFF. Read as DNA, the sequence is TGTGCCAGCAACTTAATCGGGACCCTGAACACTGAAGCTTTCTTT.